This paragraph covers one T cell receptor (beta chain) sequence. This sample is drawn from a study of T cell changes during pregnancy in multiple sclerosis. Sequencing was performed with immunoSEQ multiplex PCR; in TCRdb, only in-frame clones are kept and a portion is missing. The repertoire has about 83,000 clones, roughly nine tenths of them found once; the top ten carry approximately 3.3%. V lost 4 bases, J lost 4 bases, and 13 bases lay in between. The CDR3 is 14 amino acids. Germline CDR1 is SGHNT and CDR2 is YYREEE (reference sequence). The source of this sequence is a female donor in good health, serving as a control in a pregnancy study. Some clones in this sample may be carry-over from other donors' samples. The material was PBMCs, obtained in the first trimester of pregnancy. The chain employs TRBV5-4 and TRBJ2-3, with D perhaps TRBD1 (5 bases). CDR3 DNA sequence: TGTGCCAGCAGCACGGATCGACAGTCAGATACGCAGTATTTT. The encoded protein is CASSTDRQSDTQYF.